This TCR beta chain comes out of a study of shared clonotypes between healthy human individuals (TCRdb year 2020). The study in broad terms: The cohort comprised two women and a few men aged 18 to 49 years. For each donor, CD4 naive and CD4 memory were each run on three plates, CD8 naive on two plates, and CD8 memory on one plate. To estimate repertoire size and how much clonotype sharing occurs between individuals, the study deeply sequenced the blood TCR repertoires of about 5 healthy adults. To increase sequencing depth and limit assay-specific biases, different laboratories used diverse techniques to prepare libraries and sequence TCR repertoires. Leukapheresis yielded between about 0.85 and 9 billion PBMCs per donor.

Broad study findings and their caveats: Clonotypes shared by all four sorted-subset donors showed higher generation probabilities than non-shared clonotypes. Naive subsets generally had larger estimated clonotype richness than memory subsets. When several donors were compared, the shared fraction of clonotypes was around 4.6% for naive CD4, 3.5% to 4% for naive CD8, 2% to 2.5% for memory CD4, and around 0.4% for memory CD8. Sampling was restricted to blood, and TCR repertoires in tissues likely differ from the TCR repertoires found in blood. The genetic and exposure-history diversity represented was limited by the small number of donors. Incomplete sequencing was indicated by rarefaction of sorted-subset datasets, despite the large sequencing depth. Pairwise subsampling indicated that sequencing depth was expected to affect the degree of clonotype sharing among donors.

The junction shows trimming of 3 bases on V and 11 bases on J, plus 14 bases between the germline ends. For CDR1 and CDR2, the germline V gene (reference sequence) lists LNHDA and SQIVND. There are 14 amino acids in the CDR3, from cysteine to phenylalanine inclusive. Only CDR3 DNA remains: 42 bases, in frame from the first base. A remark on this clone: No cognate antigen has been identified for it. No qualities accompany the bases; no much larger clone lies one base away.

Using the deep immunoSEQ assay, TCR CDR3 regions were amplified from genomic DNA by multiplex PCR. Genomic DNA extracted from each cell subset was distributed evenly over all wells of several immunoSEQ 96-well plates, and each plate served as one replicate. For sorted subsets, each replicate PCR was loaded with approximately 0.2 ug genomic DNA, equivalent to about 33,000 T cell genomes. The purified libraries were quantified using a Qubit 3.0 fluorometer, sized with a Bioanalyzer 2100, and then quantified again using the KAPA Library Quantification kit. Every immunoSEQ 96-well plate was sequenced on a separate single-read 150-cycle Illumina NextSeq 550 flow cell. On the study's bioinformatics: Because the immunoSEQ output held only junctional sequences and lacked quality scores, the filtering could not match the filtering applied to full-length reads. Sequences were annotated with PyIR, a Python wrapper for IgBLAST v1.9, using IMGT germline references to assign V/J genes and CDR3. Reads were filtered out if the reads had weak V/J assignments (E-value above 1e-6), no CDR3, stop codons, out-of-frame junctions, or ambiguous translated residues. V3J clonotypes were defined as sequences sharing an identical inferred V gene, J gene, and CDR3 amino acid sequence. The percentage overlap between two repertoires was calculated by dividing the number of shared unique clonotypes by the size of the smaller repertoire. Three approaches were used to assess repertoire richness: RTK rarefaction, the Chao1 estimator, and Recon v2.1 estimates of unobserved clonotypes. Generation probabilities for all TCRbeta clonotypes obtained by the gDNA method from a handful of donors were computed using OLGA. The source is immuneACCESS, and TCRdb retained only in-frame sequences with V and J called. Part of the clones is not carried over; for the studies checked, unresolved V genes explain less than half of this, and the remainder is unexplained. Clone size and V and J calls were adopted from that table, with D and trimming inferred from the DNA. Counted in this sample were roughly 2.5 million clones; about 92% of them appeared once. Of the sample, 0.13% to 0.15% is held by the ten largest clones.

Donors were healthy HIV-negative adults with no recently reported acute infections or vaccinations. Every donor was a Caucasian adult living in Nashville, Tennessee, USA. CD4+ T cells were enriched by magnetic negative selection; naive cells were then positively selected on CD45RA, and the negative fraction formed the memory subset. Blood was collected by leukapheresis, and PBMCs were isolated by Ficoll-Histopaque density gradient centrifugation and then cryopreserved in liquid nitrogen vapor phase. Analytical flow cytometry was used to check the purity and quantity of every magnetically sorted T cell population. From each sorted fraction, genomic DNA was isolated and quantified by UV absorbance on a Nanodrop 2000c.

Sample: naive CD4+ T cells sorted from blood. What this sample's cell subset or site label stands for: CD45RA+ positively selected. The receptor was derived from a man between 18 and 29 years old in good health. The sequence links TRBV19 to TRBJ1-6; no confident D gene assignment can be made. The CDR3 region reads CASSITPSGPPLHF. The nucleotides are TGTGCCAGTAGTATCACCCCATCCGGACCACCCCTCCACTTT.